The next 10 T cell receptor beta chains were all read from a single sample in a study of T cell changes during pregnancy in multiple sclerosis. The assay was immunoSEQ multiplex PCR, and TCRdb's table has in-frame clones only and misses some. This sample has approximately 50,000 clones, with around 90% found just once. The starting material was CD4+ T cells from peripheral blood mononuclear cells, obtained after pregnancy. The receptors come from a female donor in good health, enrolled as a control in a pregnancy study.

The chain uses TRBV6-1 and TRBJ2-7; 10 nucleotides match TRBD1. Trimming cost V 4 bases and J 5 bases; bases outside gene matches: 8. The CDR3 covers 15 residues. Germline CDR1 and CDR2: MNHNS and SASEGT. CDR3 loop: CASSVGDRGGDEQYF. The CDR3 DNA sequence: TGTGCCAGCAGTGTGGGGGACAGGGGCGGCGACGAGCAGTACTTC.

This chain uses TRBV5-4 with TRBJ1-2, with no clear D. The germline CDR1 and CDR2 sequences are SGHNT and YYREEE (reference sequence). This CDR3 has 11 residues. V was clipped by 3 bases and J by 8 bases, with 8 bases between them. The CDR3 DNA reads TGTGCCAGCAGCTATAGTGAGGGCTACACCTTC. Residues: CASSYSEGYTF.

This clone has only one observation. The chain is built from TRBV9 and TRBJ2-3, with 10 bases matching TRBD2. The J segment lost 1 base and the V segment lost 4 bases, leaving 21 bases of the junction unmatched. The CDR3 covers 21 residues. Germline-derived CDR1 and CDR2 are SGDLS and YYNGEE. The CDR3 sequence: CASSPIYGGSGRARGTDTQYF. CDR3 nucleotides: TGTGCCAGCAGCCCTATATATGGGGGCAGCGGGAGGGCCAGGGGCACAGATACGCAGTATTTT.

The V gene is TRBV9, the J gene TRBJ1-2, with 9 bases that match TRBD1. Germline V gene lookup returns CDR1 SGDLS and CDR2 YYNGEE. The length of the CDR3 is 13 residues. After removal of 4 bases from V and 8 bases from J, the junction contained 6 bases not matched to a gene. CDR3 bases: TGTGCCAGCAGCTGGGACAGGGTCGGCGGCTACACCTTC. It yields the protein CASSWDRVGGYTF.

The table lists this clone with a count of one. In DNA form, the CDR3 reads TGTGCCAGCAGCCAAGAGGCGGGCAGTCATAATTCACCCCTCCACTTT. This encodes CASSQEAGSHNSPLHF. This rearrangement joins TRBV4-2 to TRBJ1-6; D call uncertain. The V gene lost 0 bases and the J gene lost 5 bases, with 11 bases spanning the gap. CDR3 length: 16 residues. Germline values: CDR1 LGHNA, CDR2 YNFKEQ.

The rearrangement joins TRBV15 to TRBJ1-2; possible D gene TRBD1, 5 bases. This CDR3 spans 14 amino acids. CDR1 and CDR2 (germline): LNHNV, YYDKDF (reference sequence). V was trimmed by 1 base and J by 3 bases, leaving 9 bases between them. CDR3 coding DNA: TGTGCCACCAGCAGAGGGGGGGTGGACTATGGCTACACCTTC. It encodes CATSRGGVDYGYTF.

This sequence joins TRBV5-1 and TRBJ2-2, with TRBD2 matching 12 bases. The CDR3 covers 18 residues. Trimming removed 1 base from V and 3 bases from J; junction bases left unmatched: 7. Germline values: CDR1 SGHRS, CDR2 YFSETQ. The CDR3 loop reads CASSLRLAGETYTGELFF. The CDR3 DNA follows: TGCGCCAGCAGCTTGAGACTAGCGGGAGAAACGTACACCGGGGAGCTGTTTTTT. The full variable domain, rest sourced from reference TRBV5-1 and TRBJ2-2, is KAGVTQTPRYLIKTRGQQVTLSCSPISGHRSVSWYQQTPGQGLQFLFEYFSETQRNKGNFPGRFSGRQFSNSRSEMNVSTLELGDSALYLCASSLRLAGETYTGELFFGEGSRLTVL.

CDR3 region: CASSRVAGADGYTF. CDR3 DNA sequence: TGTGCCAGCAGCCGAGTGGCGGGGGCTGACGGCTACACCTTC. This sequence joins TRBV7-2 and TRBJ1-2; tentative D call: TRBD1 (6 bases). Germline V lookup: CDR1 SGHTA, CDR2 FQGNSA. The CDR3 contains 14 residues. Trimming pared 5 bases from V and 8 bases from J, leaving 18 bases between. Together with reference TRBV7-2 and TRBJ1-2, the CDR3 gives the full variable domain: GAGVSQSPSNKVTEKGKDVELRCDPISGHTALYWYRQSLGQGLEFLIYFQGNSAPDKSGLPSDRFSAERTGGSVSTLTIQRTQQEDSAVYLCASSRVAGADGYTFGSGTRLTVV.

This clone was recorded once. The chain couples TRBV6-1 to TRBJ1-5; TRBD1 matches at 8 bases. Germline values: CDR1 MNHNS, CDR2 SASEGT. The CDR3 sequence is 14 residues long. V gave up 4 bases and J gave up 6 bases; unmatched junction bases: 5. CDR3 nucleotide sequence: TGTGCCAGCAGTGGAGGGCAGGGGGCTCAGCCCCAGCATTTT. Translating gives CASSGGQGAQPQHF.

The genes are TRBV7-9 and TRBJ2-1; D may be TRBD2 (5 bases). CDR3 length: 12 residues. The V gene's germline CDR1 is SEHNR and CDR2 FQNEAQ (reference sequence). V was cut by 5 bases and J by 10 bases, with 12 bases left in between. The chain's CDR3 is CASSRDYREQFF. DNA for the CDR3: TGTGCCAGCAGCCGAGACTATCGGGAGCAGTTCTTC.